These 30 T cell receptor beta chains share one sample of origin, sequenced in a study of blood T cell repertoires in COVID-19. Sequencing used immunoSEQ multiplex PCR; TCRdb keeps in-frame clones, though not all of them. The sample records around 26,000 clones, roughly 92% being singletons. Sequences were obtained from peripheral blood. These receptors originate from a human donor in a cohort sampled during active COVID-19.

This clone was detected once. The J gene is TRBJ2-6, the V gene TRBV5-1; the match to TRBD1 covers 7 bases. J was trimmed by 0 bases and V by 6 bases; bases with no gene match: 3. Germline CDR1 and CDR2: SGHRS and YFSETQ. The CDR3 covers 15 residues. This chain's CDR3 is CASTRDSSGANVLTF. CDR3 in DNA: TGCGCCAGCACCCGGGACAGCTCTGGGGCCAACGTCCTGACTTTC.

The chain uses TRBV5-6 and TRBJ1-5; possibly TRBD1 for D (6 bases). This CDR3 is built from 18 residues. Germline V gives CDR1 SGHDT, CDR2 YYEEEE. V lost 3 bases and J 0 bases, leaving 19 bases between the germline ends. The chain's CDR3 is CASSSWQGWVNSNQPQHF. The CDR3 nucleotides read TGTGCCAGCAGCTCGTGGCAGGGGTGGGTGAATAGCAATCAGCCCCAGCATTTT.

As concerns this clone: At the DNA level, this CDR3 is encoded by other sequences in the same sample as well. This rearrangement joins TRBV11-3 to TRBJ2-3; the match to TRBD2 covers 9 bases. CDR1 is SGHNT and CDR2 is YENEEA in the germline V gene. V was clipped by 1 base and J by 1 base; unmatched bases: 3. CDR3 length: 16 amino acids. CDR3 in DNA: TGTGCCAGCAGCTTAGGTCTAGCGGGACGCACAGATACGCAGTATTTT. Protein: CASSLGLAGRTDTQYF.

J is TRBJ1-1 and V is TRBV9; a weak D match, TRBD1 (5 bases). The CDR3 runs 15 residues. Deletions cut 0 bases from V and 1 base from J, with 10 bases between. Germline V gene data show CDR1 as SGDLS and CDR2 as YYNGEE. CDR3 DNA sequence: TGTGCCAGCAGCGTAGTAACCGGGGGGAACACTGAAGCTTTCTTT. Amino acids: CASSVVTGGNTEAFF.

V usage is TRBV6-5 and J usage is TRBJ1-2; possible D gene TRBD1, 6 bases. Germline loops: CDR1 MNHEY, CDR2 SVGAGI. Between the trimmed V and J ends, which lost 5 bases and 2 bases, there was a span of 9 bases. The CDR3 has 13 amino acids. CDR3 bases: TGTGCCAGCAGTCGGACAGAAAACTATGGCTACACCTTC. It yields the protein CASSRTENYGYTF.

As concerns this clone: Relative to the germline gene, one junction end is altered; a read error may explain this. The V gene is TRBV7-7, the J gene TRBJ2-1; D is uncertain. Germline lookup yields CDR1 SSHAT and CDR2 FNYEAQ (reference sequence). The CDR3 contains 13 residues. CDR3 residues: CASSLRLNNEQFF. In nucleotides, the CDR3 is TGTGCTAGCAGCCTCCGACTCAACAATGAGCAGTTCTTC.

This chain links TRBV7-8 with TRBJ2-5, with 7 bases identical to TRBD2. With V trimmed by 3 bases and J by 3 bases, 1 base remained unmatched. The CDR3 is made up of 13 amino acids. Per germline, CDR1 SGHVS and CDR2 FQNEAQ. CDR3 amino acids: CASSFAGEETQYF. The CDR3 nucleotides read TGTGCCAGCAGCTTTGCGGGGGAAGAGACCCAGTACTTC.

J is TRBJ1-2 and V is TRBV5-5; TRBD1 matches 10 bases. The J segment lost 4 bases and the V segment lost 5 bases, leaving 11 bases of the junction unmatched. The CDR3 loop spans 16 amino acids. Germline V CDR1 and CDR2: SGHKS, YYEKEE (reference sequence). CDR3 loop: CASREGPRTGGYGYTF. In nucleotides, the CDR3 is TGTGCCAGCAGGGAGGGACCTAGGACAGGGGGCTATGGCTACACCTTC.

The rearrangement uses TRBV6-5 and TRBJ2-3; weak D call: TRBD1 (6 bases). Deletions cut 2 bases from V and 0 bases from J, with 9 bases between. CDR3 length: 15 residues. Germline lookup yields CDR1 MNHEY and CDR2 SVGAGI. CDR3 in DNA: TGTGCCAGCAGTTACGGGGGCAGTAGCACAGATACGCAGTATTTT. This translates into CASSYGGSSTDTQYF.

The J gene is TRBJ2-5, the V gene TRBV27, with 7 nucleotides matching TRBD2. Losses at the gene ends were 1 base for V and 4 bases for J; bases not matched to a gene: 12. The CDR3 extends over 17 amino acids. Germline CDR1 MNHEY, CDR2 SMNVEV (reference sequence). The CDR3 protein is CASSLWGGTARRETQYF. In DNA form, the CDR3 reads TGTGCCAGCAGTTTATGGGGGGGTACGGCCCGGAGAGAGACCCAGTACTTC.

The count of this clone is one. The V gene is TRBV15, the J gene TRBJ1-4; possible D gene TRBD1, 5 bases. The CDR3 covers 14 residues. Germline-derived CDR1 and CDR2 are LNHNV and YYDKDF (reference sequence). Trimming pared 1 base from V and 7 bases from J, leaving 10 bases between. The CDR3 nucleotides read TGTGCCACCAGCAGAGGGGGCGCTTCTGAAAAACTGTTTTTT. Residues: CATSRGGASEKLFF.

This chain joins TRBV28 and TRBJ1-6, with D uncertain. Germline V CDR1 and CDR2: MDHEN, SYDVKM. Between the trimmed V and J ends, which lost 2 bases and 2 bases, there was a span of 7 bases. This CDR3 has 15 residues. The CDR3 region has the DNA TGTGCCAGCAGTTTAAGAGAGACCTATAATTCACCCCTCCACTTT. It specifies CASSLRETYNSPLHF. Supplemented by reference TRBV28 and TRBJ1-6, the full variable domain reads DVKVTQSSRYLVKRTGEKVFLECVQDMDHENMFWYRQDPGLGLRLIYFSYDVKMKEKGDIPEGYSVSREKKERFSLILESASTNQTSMYLCASSLRETYNSPLHFGNGTRLTVT.

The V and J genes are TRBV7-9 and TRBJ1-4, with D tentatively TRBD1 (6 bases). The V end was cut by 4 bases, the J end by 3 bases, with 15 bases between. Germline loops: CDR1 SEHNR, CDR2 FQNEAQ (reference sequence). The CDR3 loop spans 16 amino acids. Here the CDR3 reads CASSWMGAAANEKLFF. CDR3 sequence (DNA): TGTGCCAGCAGCTGGATGGGGGCAGCTGCTAATGAAAAACTGTTTTTT.

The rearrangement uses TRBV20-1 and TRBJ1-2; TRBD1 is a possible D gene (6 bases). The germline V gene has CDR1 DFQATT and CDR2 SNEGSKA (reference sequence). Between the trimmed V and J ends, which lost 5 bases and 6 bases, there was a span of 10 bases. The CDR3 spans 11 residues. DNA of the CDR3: TGCAGTGCTCGAGGGGGGGATGGCTACACCTTC. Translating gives CSARGGDGYTF.

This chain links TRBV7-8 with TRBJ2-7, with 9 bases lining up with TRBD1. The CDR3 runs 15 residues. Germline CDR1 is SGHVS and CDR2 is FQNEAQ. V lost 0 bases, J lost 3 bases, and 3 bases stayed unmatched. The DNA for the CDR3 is TGTGCCAGCAGCTTAGCAGGGACAGGGATCTACGAGCAGTACTTC. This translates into CASSLAGTGIYEQYF.

CDR3 region: CASSLTGTGNGYTF. The CDR3 DNA reads as TGTGCCAGCAGTCTAACCGGGACAGGGAATGGCTACACCTTC. The chain links TRBV7-2 to TRBJ1-2; TRBD1 agrees at 9 bases. J lost 6 bases, V lost 6 bases, and 8 bases had no gene match. The CDR3 contains 14 residues. Per germline, CDR1 SGHTA and CDR2 FQGNSA.

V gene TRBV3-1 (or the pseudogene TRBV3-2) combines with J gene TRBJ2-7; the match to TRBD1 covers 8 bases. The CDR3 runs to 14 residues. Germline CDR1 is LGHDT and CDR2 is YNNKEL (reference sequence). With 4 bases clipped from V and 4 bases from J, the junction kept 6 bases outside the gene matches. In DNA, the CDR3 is TGTGCCAGCAGCCTACGGACAGGGAAATACGAGCAGTACTTC. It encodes CASSLRTGKYEQYF.

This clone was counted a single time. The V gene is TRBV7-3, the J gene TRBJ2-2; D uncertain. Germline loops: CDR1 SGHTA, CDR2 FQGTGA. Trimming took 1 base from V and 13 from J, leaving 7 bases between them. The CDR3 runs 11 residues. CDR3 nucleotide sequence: TGTGCCAGCAGCTTAAGTAGAGGGCTGTTTTTT. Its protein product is CASSLSRGLFF.

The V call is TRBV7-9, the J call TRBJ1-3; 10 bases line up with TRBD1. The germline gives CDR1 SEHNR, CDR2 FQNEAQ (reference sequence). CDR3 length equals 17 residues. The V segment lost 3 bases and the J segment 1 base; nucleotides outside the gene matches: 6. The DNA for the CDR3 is TGTGCCAGCAGCTTGGGACAGGGGAGACCATCTGGAAACACCATATATTTT. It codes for CASSLGQGRPSGNTIYF.

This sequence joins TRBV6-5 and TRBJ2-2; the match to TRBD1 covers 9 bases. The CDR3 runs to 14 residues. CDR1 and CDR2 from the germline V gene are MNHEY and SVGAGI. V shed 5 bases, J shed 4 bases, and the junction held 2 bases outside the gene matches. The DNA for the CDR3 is TGTGCCAGCAGTAGGGACAGGGCCACCGGGGAGCTGTTTTTT. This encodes CASSRDRATGELFF.

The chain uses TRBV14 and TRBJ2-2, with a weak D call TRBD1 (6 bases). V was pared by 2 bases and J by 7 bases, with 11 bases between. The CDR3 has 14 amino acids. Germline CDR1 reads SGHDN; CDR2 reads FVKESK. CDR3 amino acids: CASSQFRDIGELFF. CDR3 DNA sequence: TGTGCCAGCAGCCAATTTAGGGACATCGGGGAGCTGTTTTTT.

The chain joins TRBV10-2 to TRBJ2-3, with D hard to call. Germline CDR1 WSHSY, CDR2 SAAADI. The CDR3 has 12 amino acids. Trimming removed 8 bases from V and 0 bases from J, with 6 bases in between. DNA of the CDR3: TGCGCCAGCTCCAGTAGCACAGATACGCAGTATTTT. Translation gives CASSSSTDTQYF.

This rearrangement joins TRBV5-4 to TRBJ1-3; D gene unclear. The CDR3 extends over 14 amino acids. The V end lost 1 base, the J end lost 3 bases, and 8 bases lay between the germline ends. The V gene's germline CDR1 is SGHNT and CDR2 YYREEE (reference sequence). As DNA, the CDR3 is TGTGCCAGCAGCTTGTCGGGAGGTGGAAACACCATATATTTT. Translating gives CASSLSGGGNTIYF.

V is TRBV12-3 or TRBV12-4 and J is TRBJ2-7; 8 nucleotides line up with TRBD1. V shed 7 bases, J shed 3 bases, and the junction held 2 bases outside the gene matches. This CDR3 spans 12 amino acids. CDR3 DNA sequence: TGTGCCAGCACCAGGGGGCTCTACGAGCAGTACTTC. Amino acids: CASTRGLYEQYF.

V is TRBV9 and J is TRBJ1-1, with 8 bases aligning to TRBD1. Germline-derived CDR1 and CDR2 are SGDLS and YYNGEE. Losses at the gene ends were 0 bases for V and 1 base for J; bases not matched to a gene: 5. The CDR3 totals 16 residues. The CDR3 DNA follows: TGTGCCAGCAGCGTAGCCCCCGGACAGGGGAACACTGAAGCTTTCTTT. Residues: CASSVAPGQGNTEAFF. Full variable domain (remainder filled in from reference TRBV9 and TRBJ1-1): DSGVTQTPKHLITATGQRVTLRCSPRSGDLSVYWYQQSLDQGLQFLIQYYNGEERAKGNILERFSAQQFPDLHSELNLSSLELGDSALYFCASSVAPGQGNTEAFFGQGTRLTVV.

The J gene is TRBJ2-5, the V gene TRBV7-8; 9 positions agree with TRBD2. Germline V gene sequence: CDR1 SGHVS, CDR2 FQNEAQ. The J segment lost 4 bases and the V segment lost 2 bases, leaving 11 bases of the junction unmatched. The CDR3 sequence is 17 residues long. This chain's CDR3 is CASSLLAGGSLGETQYF. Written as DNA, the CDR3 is TGTGCCAGCAGCTTACTTGCGGGAGGGAGTCTAGGAGAGACCCAGTACTTC.

CDR3 residues: CATEGGSNQPQHF. CDR3 DNA: TGTGCCACTGAAGGCGGGAGCAATCAGCCCCAGCATTTT. The chain combines TRBV25-1 with TRBJ1-5, with no clear D. Germline lookup yields CDR1 MGHDK and CDR2 SYGVNS. V gave up 10 bases and J gave up 1 base, with 11 bases separating them. CDR3 length: 13 residues.

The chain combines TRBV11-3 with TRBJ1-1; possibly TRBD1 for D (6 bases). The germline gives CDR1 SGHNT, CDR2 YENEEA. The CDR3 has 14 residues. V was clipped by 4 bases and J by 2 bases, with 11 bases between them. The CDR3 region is CASSSRDTNTEAFF. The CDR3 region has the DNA TGTGCCAGCAGCTCCAGGGACACCAACACTGAAGCTTTCTTT. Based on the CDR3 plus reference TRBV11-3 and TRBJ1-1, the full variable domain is EAGVVQSPRYKIIEKKQPVAFWCNPISGHNTLYWYLQNLGQGPELLIRYENEEAVDDSQLPKDRFSAERLKGVDSTLKIQPAELGDSAVYLCASSSRDTNTEAFFGQGTRLTVV.

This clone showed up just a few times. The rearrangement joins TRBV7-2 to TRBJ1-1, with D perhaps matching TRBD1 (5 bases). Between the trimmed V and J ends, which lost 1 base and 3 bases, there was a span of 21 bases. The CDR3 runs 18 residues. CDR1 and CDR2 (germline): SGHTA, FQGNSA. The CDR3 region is CASSLEEGWGSRYTEAFF. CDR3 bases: TGTGCCAGCAGCTTAGAGGAGGGTTGGGGGTCTCGGTACACTGAAGCTTTCTTT. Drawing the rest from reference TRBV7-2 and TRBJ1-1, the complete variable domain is GAGVSQSPSNKVTEKGKDVELRCDPISGHTALYWYRQSLGQGLEFLIYFQGNSAPDKSGLPSDRFSAERTGGSVSTLTIQRTQQEDSAVYLCASSLEEGWGSRYTEAFFGQGTRLTVV.

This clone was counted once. The CDR3 here is CASSFTGSYEQYF. DNA for the CDR3: TGTGCCAGCAGCTTTACCGGCTCCTACGAGCAGTACTTC. The chain links TRBV5-5 to TRBJ2-7; D unresolved. CDR1 SGHKS and CDR2 YYEKEE come from the germline V gene (reference sequence). The V end was cut by 2 bases, the J end by 0 bases, with 6 bases between. This CDR3 has 13 residues.